This T cell receptor (beta chain) emerged from a study of molecular identifiers for immune sequencing clone quantification. Study as a whole: Replicates involved a five-way split of RNA from around 20,000 or 99,000 naive CD8 cells, with sequencing of four.

In this sample, this clonotype turned up many times. A single record per CDR3 protein comes from TCRdb applying MiXCR to the PCR reads. The data show some 580,000 distinct CDR3 sequences, about 25% seen once. The TCR originated in a human donor in good health. Some libraries in this study had Jurkat cell RNA spiked in. Sequenced sample: naive CD8+ T cells from blood, with Jurkat cell RNA spiked in. Documented subset: FACS-sorted CD8+CD4-CCR7+CD45RA+ naive T cells.

CDR3 sequence: CASSAPSSYNSPLHF. CDR3 DNA sequence: TGTGCCAGCAGTGCCCCCAGCTCCTATAATTCACCCCTCCACTTT. The chain uses TRBV2 and TRBJ1-6; no firm D call. CDR1 is SNHLY, CDR2 FYNNEI, per germline. V was shortened by 4 bases and J by 0 bases, with 7 bases between the two germline ends. This CDR3 spans 15 amino acids.